This T cell receptor (beta chain) appears in the sequencing data of a study of cytomegalovirus exposure and HLA in healthy donors. Study observations and caveats: About 87% or about 30% of the time was how often most TCR beta V segments were productive, according to an earlier analysis.

Concerning this clone: Its specificity is unknown.

PCR primers comprised 60 Vbeta and 13 Jbeta primers. Repertoires were generated with immunoSEQ multiplex PCR, while TCRdb's copy carries only in-frame clones and drops some. The data show about 300,000 clones, 86% seen once. The CDR3 is 15 amino acids. V dropped 7 bases and J dropped 2 bases, with 18 bases sitting between them. Germline V gene lookup returns CDR1 MNHNS and CDR2 SASEGT. The chain recombines TRBV6-1 with TRBJ2-7; D is perhaps TRBD1 (6 bases). The sequenced material came from PBMCs. This TCR was sampled from a man aged 35 to 55 in good health and CMV-seropositive. The CDR3 sequence is CASKITRGFPYEQYF. The CDR3, as DNA: TGTGCCAGCAAGATCACCAGGGGATTTCCCTACGAGCAGTACTTC.